These T cell receptor beta chains were read from a single sample in a study of blood T cells in healthy people across ages. From the 5' RACE reads, TCRdb called clonotypes with MiXCR, one entry per CDR3 protein. The table lists about 810,000 distinct CDR3 sequences, 30% to 45% of them singletons. The specimen sequenced was blood. Source of these receptors: a man in his late teens or twenties in good health. The CDR3 runs from the conserved cysteine through the conserved F or W. D genes are given only for firm matches. Only some rows state a clone size, as once, few, many or a class for expanded clones.

d_call	v_call	j_call	clone_size	cdr3_nt	cdr3_aa
.	TRBV12-3/TRBV12-4	TRBJ2-7	.	TGTGCCAGCAGTAGTAGACAGGTGACAAACGTGGGGTTC	CASSSRQVTNVGF
.	TRBV29-1	TRBJ2-1	many	TGCAGCGTTGAAGGCGCCGTAGCACGGCCTTGGGAGCAGTTCTTC	CSVEGAVARPWEQFF
TRBD1	TRBV2	TRBJ1-4	few	TGTGCCAGCAGTGACAGGGGGCTCGAAAAACTGTTTTTT	CASSDRGLEKLFF
.	TRBV28	TRBJ2-5	many	TGTGCCAGCAGTTTCCCCGACGAGACCCAGTACTTC	CASSFPDETQYF
TRBD2	TRBV7-2	TRBJ2-1	.	TGTGCCAGCAGCTTAGCAGGGACTAGCGGGGGGGGGCAGTTCTTC	CASSLAGTSGGGQFF
TRBD1	TRBV2	TRBJ1-2	.	TGTGCCAGCAGTGAAGCTGGGACAGGGGGCTACACCTTC	CASSEAGTGGYTF
.	TRBV12-3/TRBV12-4	TRBJ1-1	few	TGTGCCAGCAGTTTACCGGTTGGGGGAGTCACTGAAGCTTTCTTT	CASSLPVGGVTEAFF
TRBD2	TRBV24-1	TRBJ2-1	.	TGTGCCACCAGTGAAGCGACTAGCGGGGGGGCGATAGAGCAGTTCTTC	CATSEATSGGAIEQFF
TRBD1	TRBV6-5	TRBJ2-2	few	TGTGCCAGCAGACTTCCGGGACAGGGAACCACCGGGGAGCTGTTTTTT	CASRLPGQGTTGELFF
.	TRBV4-1	TRBJ2-5	.	TGCGCCAGCAGCCAAGTATGGACAGAGCAAGAGACCCAGTACTTC	CASSQVWTEQETQYF
.	TRBV24-1	TRBJ2-1	many	TGTGCCACCAGTGGGATAAGGGAGGCCCGTGACAATGAGCAGTTCTTC	CATSGIREARDNEQFF
.	TRBV18	TRBJ1-6	.	TGTGCCAGCTCACCGAACATTTATAATTCACCCCTCCACTTT	CASSPNIYNSPLHF
TRBD2	TRBV7-2	TRBJ2-3	few	TGTGCCAGCAGCTTAGGGAGCGGGGCCACAGATACGCAGTATTTT	CASSLGSGATDTQYF
.	TRBV12-3/TRBV12-4	TRBJ1-2	.	TGTGCCAGCAGTCCAACGGGGCCCGTGGGCTACACCTTC	CASSPTGPVGYTF
.	TRBV12-3/TRBV12-4	TRBJ2-5	.	TGTGCCAGCAGTTCTGGGGTTAGCGGTCGGTACTTC	CASSSGVSGRYF
TRBD1	TRBV20-1	TRBJ1-1	.	TGCAGTGCTAGACCCGCAGGGGGGCGTCGTAACACTGAAGCTTTCTTT	CSARPAGGRRNTEAFF
.	TRBV15	TRBJ2-3	many	TGTGCCACCAGCAGAGGAAAGTTCACAGATACGCAGTATTTT	CATSRGKFTDTQYF
.	TRBV7-9	TRBJ2-1	.	TGTGCCAGCAGCTTAGGGGCGGGGAGCTCCTACAATGAGCAGTCCTTC	CASSLGAGSSYNEQSF
.	TRBV20-1	TRBJ2-7	many	TGCAGTGCTAGAGATCAAGGCCCACGGGAGCAGTACTTC	CSARDQGPREQYF
.	TRBV4-3	TRBJ2-1	many	TGCGCCAGCAGCCAAGATACCGGGACGTACAATGAGCAGTTCTTC	CASSQDTGTYNEQFF
.	TRBV27	TRBJ2-5	few	TGTGCCAGCAGTACTCTTCACCAGGGGACAGAGACCCAGTACTTC	CASSTLHQGTETQYF
.	TRBV10-3	TRBJ2-5	.	TGTGCCATCAGGGACTTAGAGACCCAGTACTTC	CAIRDLETQYF
TRBD1	TRBV7-3	TRBJ1-2	few	TGTGCCAGCAGCGGGGACAGGGGGCTGTTTGGCTACACCTTC	CASSGDRGLFGYTF
.	TRBV7-9	TRBJ1-5	.	TGTGCCAGCAGCTTGGGGGGCCTCAATCAGCCCCGGCATTTT	CASSLGGLNQPRHF
.	TRBV29-1	TRBJ2-5	.	TGCAGCGTTGGTAATCTTGGTCAGGGCGGCGAGACCCAGTACTTC	CSVGNLGQGGETQYF
.	TRBV7-3	TRBJ2-7	.	TGTGCCAGCAGCTTAAATCCTAGCTCCGAGCAGTACTTC	CASSLNPSSEQYF
TRBD2	TRBV20-1	TRBJ2-3	many	TGCAGTGCGGGAGCACTAGCGGGCCCAGATACGCAGTATTTT	CSAGALAGPDTQYF
TRBD1	TRBV14	TRBJ1-4	.	TGTGCCAGCAAGCGGACAGGGAACGAAAAACTGTTTTTT	CASKRTGNEKLFF
.	TRBV20-1	TRBJ1-4	few	TGCAGTGCTAGTTACCGGGACCGTGGTAATGAAAAACTGTTTTTT	CSASYRDRGNEKLFF
.	TRBV29-1	TRBJ1-2	few	TGCAGCGTTGAATGGCAGGGGAGCTATGGCTACACCTTC	CSVEWQGSYGYTF
.	TRBV6-6	TRBJ2-5	few	TGTGCCAGCAGTGACCAAAAACAGGAGGAAGAGACCCAGTACTTC	CASSDQKQEEETQYF
.	TRBV4-1	TRBJ1-4	many	TGCGCCAGCAGCCCGCCGGGACGGCCCGAAAAACTGTTTTTT	CASSPPGRPEKLFF
.	TRBV20-1	TRBJ2-5	.	TGCAGTGCTAGAGATCTCGGGACCCAGTACTTC	CSARDLGTQYF
.	TRBV20-1	TRBJ1-1	many	TGCAGCACCACCGACAGGCGGACGAACACTGAAGCTTTCTTT	CSTTDRRTNTEAFF
TRBD1	TRBV5-5	TRBJ1-1	.	TGTGCCAGCAGCTTGCTAACAGGGGGTCACACTGAAGCTTTCTTT	CASSLLTGGHTEAFF
.	TRBV29-1	TRBJ1-2	.	TGCAGCGTCCTGAAATTCCAGGGTCCAGGCTACACCTTC	CSVLKFQGPGYTF
.	TRBV5-1	TRBJ2-7	.	TGCGCCAGCAGCTTGGATGGACAGTTCTACTACGAGCAGTACTTC	CASSLDGQFYYEQYF
.	TRBV7-3	TRBJ1-4	.	TGTGCCAGCAGCCAAGCAGAGGGTGAAAAACTGTTTTTT	CASSQAEGEKLFF
TRBD1	TRBV10-3	TRBJ2-7	.	TGTGCCATCAGCGGGGACAGGGCCACCTACGAGCAGTACTTC	CAISGDRATYEQYF
TRBD1	TRBV3-1	TRBJ2-5	.	TGTGCCAGCAGCCAAATGACAGGGCTTAACAATGAGCAGTACTTC	CASSQMTGLNNEQYF
TRBD1	TRBV4-3	TRBJ1-1	many	TGCGCCAGCAGCCAAGAACAGGGGCTGCTCACTGAAGCTTTCTTT	CASSQEQGLLTEAFF
.	TRBV20-1	TRBJ1-2	few	TGCAGTGCTCGGGTCCGGGACACCTATGGCTACACCTTC	CSARVRDTYGYTF
.	TRBV11-2	TRBJ2-5	.	TGTGCCACCGGATCCCTGTACCAAGAGACCCAGTACTTC	CATGSLYQETQYF
.	TRBV24-1	TRBJ1-1	.	TGTGCCACCAGTTCCTTAGTGAACACTGAAGCTTTCTTT	CATSSLVNTEAFF
.	TRBV29-1	TRBJ2-3	many	TGCAGCGGGGGGGAGAATACGCAGTATTTT	CSGGENTQYF